This T cell receptor (beta chain) is drawn from a study of CD8 T cells in ankylosing spondylitis. Study observations and caveats: Certain motif variants had earlier appeared in reactive arthritis synovial fluid and blood. With a CD8+ phenotype, disease-linked clones were relatively rare in peripheral blood. Clones linked to disease were reported to show significant enrichment in matched ankylosing spondylitis synovial fluid. Ankylosing spondylitis blood seemed to carry a telltale TCR beta motif made of fewer than 10 highly homologous variants.

The length of the CDR3 is 13 residues. Germline V lookup: CDR1 SGHNT, CDR2 YENEEA. Trimming took off 10 bases at V and 4 bases at J, with 16 bases between the two ends. Molecular-barcoded quantitative 5'-RACE produced these TCR beta libraries. TCRdb reprocessed the 5' RACE reads via MiXCR and lists one record per CDR3 protein. The repertoire holds about 750,000 distinct CDR3 sequences, with 15% to 20% as singletons. As for this clonotype: The antigen remains unidentified.

The V and J genes are TRBV11-3 and TRBJ2-5, with TRBD2 as a possible D gene (7 bases). This receptor was taken from a male donor with ankylosing spondylitis. Input material: blood, either unsorted or a sorted T cell fraction (not recorded which). The CDR3 DNA reads as TGTGCCACCAAAGGGGGGGCGGGAGAGACCCAGTACTTC. As protein: CATKGGAGETQYF.